These T cell receptor beta chains were read from a single sample in a study of T cell changes during pregnancy in multiple sclerosis. The table came from immunoSEQ multiplex PCR; TCRdb's copy has only in-frame clones and leaves some out. The sample records about 31,000 clones, approximately 90% being singletons. The sample here was CD8+ T cells from peripheral blood mononuclear cells, taken in the second trimester of pregnancy. These receptors came from a female donor with multiple sclerosis, enrolled in a pregnancy study. Both conserved end residues are part of each CDR3. The order of the fields is clone size, V gene, J gene, D gene, CDR3 protein, CDR3 DNA. A D gene is named only where the DNA matches it firmly. The listing skips clone size in some rows; elsewhere it reads once, few, many or a size class.

clone_size: -; v_call: TRBV5-1; j_call: TRBJ2-7; d_call: TRBD2; cdr3_aa: CASSWTLAGVYEQYF; cdr3_nt: TGCGCCAGCAGCTGGACACTAGCGGGAGTTTACGAGCAGTACTTC
clone_size: -; v_call: TRBV9; j_call: TRBJ2-7; d_call: -; cdr3_aa: CASSATGTPAYEQYF; cdr3_nt: TGTGCCAGCAGCGCTACCGGGACTCCCGCCTACGAGCAGTACTTC
clone_size: few; v_call: TRBV14; j_call: TRBJ1-2; d_call: -; cdr3_aa: CASTRGVSFHYGYTF; cdr3_nt: TGTGCCAGTACCCGGGGGGTAAGTTTCCACTATGGCTACACCTTC
clone_size: -; v_call: TRBV5-1; j_call: TRBJ1-1; d_call: TRBD1; cdr3_aa: CASTGQGGTEAFF; cdr3_nt: TGCGCCAGCACAGGACAGGGCGGGACTGAAGCTTTCTTT
clone_size: -; v_call: TRBV27; j_call: TRBJ2-2; d_call: TRBD2; cdr3_aa: CASSLGGLAGGPWGELFF; cdr3_nt: TGTGCCAGCAGTTTAGGGGGCCTAGCGGGAGGGCCGTGGGGGGAGCTGTTTTTT
clone_size: -; v_call: TRBV7-9; j_call: TRBJ2-6; d_call: TRBD1; cdr3_aa: CASSPGGRSGANVLTF; cdr3_nt: TGTGCCAGCAGCCCAGGGGGACGCTCTGGGGCCAACGTCCTGACTTTC
clone_size: -; v_call: TRBV29-1; j_call: TRBJ2-5; d_call: TRBD1; cdr3_aa: CSVWTGLQETQYF; cdr3_nt: TGCAGCGTCTGGACAGGGCTCCAAGAGACCCAGTACTTC
clone_size: -; v_call: TRBV4-3; j_call: TRBJ2-3; d_call: -; cdr3_aa: CASSQTPPGFKYF; cdr3_nt: TGCGCCAGCAGCCAAACTCCCCCAGGGTTCAAGTATTTT
clone_size: -; v_call: TRBV5-8; j_call: TRBJ2-1; d_call: TRBD1; cdr3_aa: CASSWIGRGINEQFF; cdr3_nt: TGTGCCAGCAGCTGGATTGGCAGGGGGATCAATGAGCAGTTCTTC
clone_size: -; v_call: TRBV2; j_call: TRBJ2-5; d_call: TRBD2; cdr3_aa: CAITPQGIAGVAETQYF; cdr3_nt: TGTGCCATCACACCCCAGGGGATAGCGGGAGTGGCAGAGACCCAGTACTTC
clone_size: -; v_call: TRBV7-9; j_call: TRBJ2-7; d_call: TRBD2; cdr3_aa: CASRGAASGNHYEQYF; cdr3_nt: TGTGCCAGCAGGGGGGCAGCTAGCGGGAACCACTACGAGCAGTACTTC
clone_size: -; v_call: TRBV15; j_call: TRBJ2-2; d_call: -; cdr3_aa: CATSRAFGGELFF; cdr3_nt: TGTGCCACCAGCAGAGCCTTCGGCGGGGAGCTGTTTTTT
clone_size: medium-sized; v_call: TRBV5-1; j_call: TRBJ1-1; d_call: -; cdr3_aa: CASSLVAGAMNTEAFF; cdr3_nt: TGCGCCAGCAGCTTGGTGGCAGGGGCGATGAACACTGAAGCTTTCTTT
clone_size: -; v_call: TRBV28; j_call: TRBJ2-1; d_call: TRBD2; cdr3_aa: CASTSSGTIVYNEQFF; cdr3_nt: TGTGCCAGCACTTCTAGCGGGACGATAGTCTACAATGAGCAGTTCTTC
clone_size: -; v_call: TRBV28; j_call: TRBJ1-5; d_call: -; cdr3_aa: CASSPSFDQPQHF; cdr3_nt: TGTGCCAGCAGTCCGTCTTTCGATCAGCCCCAGCATTTT
clone_size: -; v_call: TRBV9; j_call: TRBJ1-3; d_call: -; cdr3_aa: CASSVEGGGNTIYF; cdr3_nt: TGTGCCAGCAGCGTAGAAGGAGGGGGAAACACCATATATTTT
clone_size: -; v_call: TRBV11-2; j_call: TRBJ2-4; d_call: -; cdr3_aa: CASSLELAGGIQYF; cdr3_nt: TGTGCCAGCAGCTTAGAACTAGCCGGGGGCATTCAGTACTTC
clone_size: -; v_call: TRBV5-6; j_call: TRBJ1-4; d_call: TRBD1; cdr3_aa: CASSSGQDATNEKLFF; cdr3_nt: TGTGCCAGCAGCTCTGGACAGGACGCAACTAATGAAAAACTGTTTTTT
clone_size: -; v_call: TRBV19; j_call: TRBJ1-5; d_call: -; cdr3_aa: CASSFRPTGYSNQPQHF; cdr3_nt: TGTGCCAGTAGTTTCCGCCCGACAGGCTATAGCAATCAGCCCCAGCATTTT
clone_size: -; v_call: TRBV4-1; j_call: TRBJ2-7; d_call: TRBD2; cdr3_aa: CASSQEPPVSGGTYEQYF; cdr3_nt: TGCGCCAGCAGCCAAGAACCCCCAGTGAGCGGGGGAACCTACGAGCAGTACTTC
clone_size: -; v_call: TRBV9; j_call: TRBJ2-2; d_call: TRBD2; cdr3_aa: CAGGDGNTGELFF; cdr3_nt: TGTGCCGGGGGGGATGGGAACACCGGGGAGCTGTTTTTT
clone_size: once; v_call: TRBV19; j_call: TRBJ1-5; d_call: TRBD1; cdr3_aa: CASSIRRIKGTGVNQPQHF; cdr3_nt: TGTGCCAGTAGTATAAGGCGAATAAAGGGGACAGGGGTGAATCAGCCCCAGCATTTT
clone_size: -; v_call: TRBV6-5; j_call: TRBJ2-7; d_call: TRBD2; cdr3_aa: CASSLLAGGMVQYF; cdr3_nt: TGTGCCAGCAGCCTCCTAGCGGGAGGGATGGTGCAGTACTTC
clone_size: few; v_call: TRBV7-9; j_call: TRBJ1-5; d_call: TRBD1; cdr3_aa: CASSLGTGIQHF; cdr3_nt: TGTGCCAGCAGCTTAGGGACAGGGATCCAACATTTT
clone_size: once; v_call: TRBV28; j_call: TRBJ2-7; d_call: -; cdr3_aa: CASSLVGGSYEQYF; cdr3_nt: TGTGCCAGCAGTTTAGTCGGGGGAAGCTACGAGCAGTACTTC
clone_size: once; v_call: TRBV7-9; j_call: TRBJ2-7; d_call: TRBD2; cdr3_aa: CASSPKAGLDSYEQYF; cdr3_nt: TGTGCCAGCAGTCCCAAAGCGGGATTAGACTCCTACGAGCAGTACTTC
clone_size: -; v_call: TRBV28; j_call: TRBJ2-3; d_call: TRBD2; cdr3_aa: CASSLTASGRQPDTQYF; cdr3_nt: TGTGCCAGCAGTTTAACGGCTAGCGGGAGGCAGCCAGATACGCAGTATTTT
clone_size: -; v_call: TRBV2; j_call: TRBJ2-1; d_call: -; cdr3_aa: CARQGTYNEQFF; cdr3_nt: TGTGCCAGGCAGGGAACTTACAATGAGCAGTTCTTC
clone_size: -; v_call: TRBV19; j_call: TRBJ1-2; d_call: -; cdr3_aa: CASSWNKGLVGYTF; cdr3_nt: TGTGCCAGTAGTTGGAACAAGGGGCTCGTTGGCTACACCTTC
clone_size: -; v_call: TRBV19; j_call: TRBJ1-5; d_call: -; cdr3_aa: CASSTGWGEGSNQPQHF; cdr3_nt: TGTGCCAGTAGTACGGGTTGGGGGGAAGGTAGCAATCAGCCCCAGCATTTT
clone_size: -; v_call: TRBV27; j_call: TRBJ2-5; d_call: TRBD1; cdr3_aa: CASRTGSINQETQYF; cdr3_nt: TGTGCCAGCAGGACAGGGTCTATTAATCAAGAGACCCAGTACTTC
clone_size: -; v_call: TRBV6-9; j_call: TRBJ2-7; d_call: TRBD1; cdr3_aa: CASRNGTGNYEQYF; cdr3_nt: TGTGCCAGCAGGAACGGGACAGGCAACTACGAGCAGTACTTC
clone_size: -; v_call: TRBV7-2; j_call: TRBJ2-3; d_call: -; cdr3_aa: CASSSSGPQGDTQYF; cdr3_nt: TGTGCCAGCAGCTCGAGCGGCCCACAGGGAGATACGCAGTATTTT
clone_size: -; v_call: TRBV10-3; j_call: TRBJ2-7; d_call: TRBD1; cdr3_aa: CAIRGDSSYEQYF; cdr3_nt: TGTGCCATCAGGGGGGACAGCTCCTACGAGCAGTACTTC
clone_size: -; v_call: TRBV27; j_call: TRBJ1-5; d_call: -; cdr3_aa: CASSLDPGGNQPQHF; cdr3_nt: TGTGCCAGCAGCCTAGACCCCGGCGGCAATCAGCCCCAGCATTTT
clone_size: -; v_call: TRBV7-3; j_call: TRBJ1-2; d_call: -; cdr3_aa: CASSLTRQSLLGYTF; cdr3_nt: TGTGCCAGCAGCTTGACCCGACAGAGCTTATTAGGCTACACCTTC
clone_size: -; v_call: TRBV9; j_call: TRBJ2-1; d_call: TRBD2; cdr3_aa: CASSVLAELYNEQFF; cdr3_nt: TGTGCCAGCAGCGTCCTAGCGGAGCTGTACAATGAGCAGTTCTTC
clone_size: once; v_call: TRBV7-9; j_call: TRBJ2-7; d_call: TRBD1; cdr3_aa: CASSWGQTYEQYF; cdr3_nt: TGTGCCAGCAGCTGGGGACAGACCTACGAGCAGTACTTC
clone_size: -; v_call: TRBV5-6; j_call: TRBJ2-7; d_call: -; cdr3_aa: CASSLEQSAAYEQYF; cdr3_nt: TGTGCCAGCAGCTTGGAACAGAGTGCAGCCTACGAGCAGTACTTC
clone_size: -; v_call: TRBV5-5; j_call: TRBJ1-1; d_call: TRBD1; cdr3_aa: CASSPGQGSEAFF; cdr3_nt: TGTGCCAGCAGCCCGGGACAGGGGTCTGAAGCTTTCTTT
clone_size: once; v_call: TRBV27; j_call: TRBJ2-1; d_call: TRBD2; cdr3_aa: CASHWGTSGYNEQFF; cdr3_nt: TGTGCCAGCCATTGGGGGACTAGCGGGTACAATGAGCAGTTCTTC
clone_size: -; v_call: TRBV25-1; j_call: TRBJ2-1; d_call: -; cdr3_aa: CASSFWGDEQFF; cdr3_nt: TGTGCCAGCAGCTTCTGGGGGGATGAGCAGTTCTTC
clone_size: -; v_call: TRBV11-2; j_call: TRBJ2-7; d_call: -; cdr3_aa: CASSWGTGYEQYF; cdr3_nt: TGTGCCAGCAGCTGGGGTACAGGCTACGAGCAGTACTTC
clone_size: once; v_call: TRBV5-1; j_call: TRBJ2-7; d_call: TRBD2; cdr3_aa: CASSFAGGGYEQYF; cdr3_nt: TGCGCCAGCAGCTTTGCGGGAGGGGGGTACGAGCAGTACTTC
clone_size: -; v_call: TRBV5-1; j_call: TRBJ2-7; d_call: -; cdr3_aa: CASSLDWTEASYEQYF; cdr3_nt: TGCGCCAGCAGCTTGGATTGGACAGAAGCTTCCTACGAGCAGTACTTC
clone_size: -; v_call: TRBV6-4; j_call: TRBJ2-3; d_call: -; cdr3_aa: CASRSGGVDTDTQYF; cdr3_nt: TGTGCCAGCAGGAGTGGCGGGGTCGACACAGATACGCAGTATTTT
clone_size: -; v_call: TRBV5-4; j_call: TRBJ1-5; d_call: -; cdr3_aa: CASSSAGDNQPQHF; cdr3_nt: TGTGCCAGCAGCTCCGCGGGGGACAATCAGCCCCAGCATTTT
clone_size: -; v_call: TRBV5-6; j_call: TRBJ2-1; d_call: -; cdr3_aa: CASSLTAGEQFF; cdr3_nt: TGTGCCAGCAGCTTGACGGCAGGCGAGCAGTTCTTC
clone_size: -; v_call: TRBV27; j_call: TRBJ1-1; d_call: -; cdr3_aa: CASSPRTRNTEAFF; cdr3_nt: TGTGCCAGTAGTCCCCGCACGAGAAACACTGAAGCTTTCTTT
clone_size: -; v_call: TRBV6-5; j_call: TRBJ2-3; d_call: -; cdr3_aa: CASSYAADSTDTQYF; cdr3_nt: TGTGCCAGCAGTTACGCAGCGGACTCCACAGATACGCAGTATTTT
clone_size: -; v_call: TRBV19; j_call: TRBJ2-1; d_call: TRBD2; cdr3_aa: CASSPRGLAPNNEQFF; cdr3_nt: TGTGCCAGTAGTCCCCGGGGACTAGCCCCAAACAATGAGCAGTTCTTC
clone_size: many; v_call: TRBV28; j_call: TRBJ2-7; d_call: -; cdr3_aa: CASSLEGSYEQYF; cdr3_nt: TGTGCCAGCAGTTTGGAGGGGTCCTACGAGCAGTACTTC
clone_size: -; v_call: TRBV7-3; j_call: TRBJ2-3; d_call: TRBD1; cdr3_aa: CASSLTLGTETRTDTQYF; cdr3_nt: TGTGCCAGCAGCTTAACCCTTGGGACAGAGACCCGCACAGATACGCAGTATTTT
clone_size: -; v_call: TRBV5-3; j_call: TRBJ1-5; d_call: TRBD1; cdr3_aa: CARSPPTGGNQPQHF; cdr3_nt: TGTGCCAGAAGCCCCCCGACAGGGGGCAATCAGCCCCAGCATTTT
clone_size: -; v_call: TRBV7-9; j_call: TRBJ2-7; d_call: -; cdr3_aa: CASSPLSIGSSYEQYF; cdr3_nt: TGTGCCAGCAGCCCCCTTAGCATAGGGAGCTCCTACGAGCAGTACTTC